This T cell receptor beta chain was recovered during a study of OX40 agonist ivuxolimab in advanced cancers. Study outcomes and limitations: Expanded peripheral T cells had an undetermined antigen specificity. CD8+ T cells averaged more expanded clones than CD4+.

Turning to this clone: Antigen: not known.

Only in-frame clones appear in the TCRdb table, and some are missing; sequencing was by immunoSEQ multiplex PCR. Altogether just under 65,000 clones are present, 84% being singletons, with the ten largest covering about 9.1%. Autoimmune disease history or systemic immunosuppression led to patients being barred. CDR3 length: 15 amino acids. The trim removed 3 bases at V and 0 bases at J, leaving 6 bases unmatched. Germline lookup yields CDR1 GTSNPN and CDR2 SVGIG (reference sequence). The specimen was CD4+ or CD8+ T cells sorted from blood, collected in a trial of the OX40 agonist ivuxolimab. The chain has TRBV30 and TRBJ2-7; TRBD2 aligns across 9 bases. This receptor was identified in an adult with an advanced solid tumor such as melanoma, head and neck, liver or kidney cancer. The CDR3 coding sequence is TGTGCCTGGAGACCTAGCGGGACTAGCTCCTACGAGCAGTACTTC. Translation gives CAWRPSGTSSYEQYF.